This TCR beta chain derives from a study of blood T cell repertoires in COVID-19. Germline V gene data show CDR1 as MNHEY and CDR2 as SMNVEV (reference sequence). The trim removed 5 bases at V and 4 bases at J, leaving 6 bases unmatched. CDR3 length equals 14 residues. Repertoires were generated with immunoSEQ multiplex PCR, while TCRdb's copy carries only in-frame clones and drops some. The profile covers approximately 450,000 clones, with 85% to 90% appearing a single time and 4.3% taken by the ten largest. The V and J genes are TRBV27 and TRBJ1-2, with 8 bases that match TRBD1. The sequence was collected from a woman in her twenties or thirties with acute or convalescent COVID-19. The sample taken for sequencing was peripheral blood. The CDR3 nucleotides read TGTGCCAGCAGTAACGGACAGGGTATCTATGGCTACACCTTC. Translated, it gives CASSNGQGIYGYTF.